Detailed here is one T cell receptor (beta chain). The data derive from a study of shared clonotypes between healthy human individuals. Sequencing used immunoSEQ multiplex PCR; TCRdb keeps in-frame clones, though not all of them. The profile shows some 1,400,000 clones, over 95% of them singletons. Sequenced: naive CD4+ T cells sorted from blood. This sample's subset: CD45RA+ positively selected. The source of this sequence is a man aged 25-40 years in good health.

CDR3 in amino acids: CASRTGENGYTF. The CDR3 region has the DNA TGTGCCAGCAGAACAGGGGAGAATGGCTACACCTTC. This chain links TRBV6-5 with TRBJ1-2, with 7 positions matching TRBD1. Per germline, CDR1 MNHEY and CDR2 SVGAGI. J lost 6 bases, V lost 6 bases, and 4 bases had no gene match. The CDR3 has 12 residues.